This T cell receptor (beta chain) appears in the sequencing data of a study of metastatic and nonmetastatic thyroid tumors. General study points: A significant increase in TCR beta diversity was reportedly seen in malignant thyroid tumors relative to benign nodules, in blood and tumor.

This clone occurred many times. Its target is not known. With MiXCR, TCRdb reprocessed the PCR reads. The sample holds some 23,000 clones, roughly 20% seen once. This CDR3 region has 15 residues. Germline values: CDR1 SGHTS, CDR2 YDEGEE. V was clipped by 4 bases and J by 2 bases; unmatched bases: 6. Until they underwent thyroid surgery, no patient had received any treatment. This rearrangement joins TRBV5-8 to TRBJ1-5; 7 nucleotides line up with TRBD1. Material: adjacent normal tissue. This TCR derives from a female donor with papillary thyroid cancer or a benign thyroid nodule (not recorded which). Some clones in this sample may be carry-over from other donors' samples. The CDR3 loop is CASSHRGWGNQPQHF. CDR3 sequence (DNA): TGTGCCAGCAGCCACAGGGGCTGGGGCAATCAGCCCCAGCATTTT.